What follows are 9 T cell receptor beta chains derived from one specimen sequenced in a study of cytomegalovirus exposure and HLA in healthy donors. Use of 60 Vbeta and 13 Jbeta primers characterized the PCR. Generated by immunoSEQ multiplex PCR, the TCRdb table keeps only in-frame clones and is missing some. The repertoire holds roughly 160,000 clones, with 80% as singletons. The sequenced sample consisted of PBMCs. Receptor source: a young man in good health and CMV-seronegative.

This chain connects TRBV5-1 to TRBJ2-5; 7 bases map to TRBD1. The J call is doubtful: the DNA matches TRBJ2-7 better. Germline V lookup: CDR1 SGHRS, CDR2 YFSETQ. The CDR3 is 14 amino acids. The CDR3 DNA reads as TGCGCCAGCAGCCCGGGGACAGTCGACTACGAGCAGTACTTC. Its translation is CASSPGTVDYEQYF.

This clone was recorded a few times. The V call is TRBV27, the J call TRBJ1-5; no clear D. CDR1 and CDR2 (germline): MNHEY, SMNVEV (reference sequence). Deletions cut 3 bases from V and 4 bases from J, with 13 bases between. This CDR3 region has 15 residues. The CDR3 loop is CASSLMFSGNQPQHF. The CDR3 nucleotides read TGTGCCAGCAGTTTGATGTTCTCCGGGAATCAGCCCCAGCATTTT.

CDR3: CAWKPYARTEAFF. DNA for the CDR3: TGTGCCTGGAAGCCCTACGCGAGAACTGAAGCTTTCTTT. This sequence joins TRBV30 and TRBJ1-1; the D is unclear. Trimming shortened V by 4 bases and J by 5 bases, and 14 bases separated the two germline ends. Germline V gene data show CDR1 as GTSNPN and CDR2 as SVGIG (reference sequence). The CDR3 totals 13 residues.

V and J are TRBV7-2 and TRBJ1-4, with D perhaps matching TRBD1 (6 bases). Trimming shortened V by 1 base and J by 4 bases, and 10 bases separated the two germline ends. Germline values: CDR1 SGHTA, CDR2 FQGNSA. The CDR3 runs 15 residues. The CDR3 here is CASSLVTGFNEKLFF. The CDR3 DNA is TGTGCCAGCAGCTTAGTTACAGGGTTTAATGAAAAACTGTTTTTT.

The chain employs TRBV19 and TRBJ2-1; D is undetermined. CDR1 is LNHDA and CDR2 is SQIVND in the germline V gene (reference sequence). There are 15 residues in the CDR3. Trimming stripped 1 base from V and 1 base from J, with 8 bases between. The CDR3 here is CASSIGRVSYNEQFF. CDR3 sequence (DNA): TGTGCCAGTAGTATAGGTCGAGTTTCCTACAATGAGCAGTTCTTC.

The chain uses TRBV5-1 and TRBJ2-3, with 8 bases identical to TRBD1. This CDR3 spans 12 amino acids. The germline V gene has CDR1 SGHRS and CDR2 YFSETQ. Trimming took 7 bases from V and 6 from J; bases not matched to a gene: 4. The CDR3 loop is CASGQGPDTQYF. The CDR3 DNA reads TGCGCCAGCGGACAGGGTCCCGATACGCAGTATTTT.

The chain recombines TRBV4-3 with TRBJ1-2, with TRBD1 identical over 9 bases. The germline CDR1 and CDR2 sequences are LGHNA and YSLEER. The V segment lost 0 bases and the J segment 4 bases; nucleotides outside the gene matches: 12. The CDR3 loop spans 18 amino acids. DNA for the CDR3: TGCGCCAGCAGCCAAGAACCTCCTCCACAGGGGGCCATCTATGGCTACACCTTC. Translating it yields CASSQEPPPQGAIYGYTF.

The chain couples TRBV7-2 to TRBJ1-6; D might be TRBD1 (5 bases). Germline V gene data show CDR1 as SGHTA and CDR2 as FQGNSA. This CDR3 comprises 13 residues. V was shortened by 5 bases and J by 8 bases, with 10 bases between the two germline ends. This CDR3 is CASSPQTDSPLHF. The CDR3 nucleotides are TGTGCCAGCAGCCCTCAGACAGATTCACCCCTCCACTTT.

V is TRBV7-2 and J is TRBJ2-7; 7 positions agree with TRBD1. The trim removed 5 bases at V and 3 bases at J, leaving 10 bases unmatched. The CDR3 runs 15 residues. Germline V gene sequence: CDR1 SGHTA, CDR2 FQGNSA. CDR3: CASSRQGGVDYEQYF. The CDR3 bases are TGTGCCAGCAGCCGACAGGGTGGGGTTGACTACGAGCAGTACTTC.